This TCR beta chain derives from a study of T cells after yellow fever vaccination. On the study more broadly: Low-cell-number fractions underwent preparation using SMART-Seq v4 Ultra Low Input. The study's findings and limits: A faster peak, day 5 versus 15, was reached by the weaker secondary response. Post-booster reappearance was seen for most primary-vaccination clones (about 96% CD4, roughly 91% CD8).

For TCR, cDNA came from 5'RACE template switching, which added a universal primer site and UMIs. TCRdb recomputed calls from the 5' RACE reads with MiXCR, one row per CDR3 protein. This repertoire shows about 120,000 distinct CDR3 sequences, 8.9% found once; its top ten account for 40%. On this clonotype: Its antigen is undetermined.

This clonotype was obtained from a man between 18 and 29 years old who received the YFV17D yellow fever vaccine. This material consisted of CD8+ T cells sorted from PBMCs, taken on the day of the yellow fever booster vaccination.

The CDR3 spells CASSGRPGYTF. As DNA, the CDR3 is TGTGCCAGCAGCGGTCGGCCTGGCTACACCTTC. This chain connects TRBV7-3 to TRBJ1-2; no definite D call. Germline values: CDR1 SGHTA, CDR2 FQGTGA. The CDR3 runs to 11 residues. Trimming left V 5 bases short and J 7 bases short, with 8 bases between.